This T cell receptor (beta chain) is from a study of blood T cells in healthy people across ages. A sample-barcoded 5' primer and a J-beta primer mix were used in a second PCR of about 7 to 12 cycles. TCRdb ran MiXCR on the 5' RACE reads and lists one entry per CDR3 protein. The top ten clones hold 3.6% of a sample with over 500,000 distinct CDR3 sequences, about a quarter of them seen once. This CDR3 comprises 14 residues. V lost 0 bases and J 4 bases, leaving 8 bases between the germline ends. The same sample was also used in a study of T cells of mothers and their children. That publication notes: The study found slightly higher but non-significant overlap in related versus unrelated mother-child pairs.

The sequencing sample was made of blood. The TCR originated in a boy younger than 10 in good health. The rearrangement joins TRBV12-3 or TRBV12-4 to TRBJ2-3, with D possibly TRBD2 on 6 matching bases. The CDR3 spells CASSLALAPDTQYF. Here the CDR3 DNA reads TGTGCCAGCAGTTTAGCACTAGCCCCAGATACGCAGTATTTT.